This note documents a single T cell receptor (beta chain) sequence. The CDR3 has 16 residues. Germline-derived CDR1 and CDR2 are LGHNA and YSLEER. V lost 2 bases, J lost 8 bases, and 19 bases lay in between. The data were obtained in a study of patients and donors after allogeneic stem cell transplantation. TCRdb re-called the RT-PCR reads through MiXCR, storing one row per CDR3 protein. The top ten clones hold about 30% of a sample with around 70,000 distinct CDR3 sequences, 26% of them seen once. Sequencing was done on a sample of blood, either unsorted or a sorted T cell fraction (not recorded which). The clonotype was recovered from a human donor who was either an allogeneic HSCT recipient or a stem cell or donor lymphocyte infusion donor (not recorded which). It is not recorded whose cells these are; they may come from a transplant donor. J is TRBJ2-4 and V is TRBV4-3, with a possible D match to TRBD1 (7 bases). The chain's CDR3 is CASSQIPGGPYHIQYF. In DNA, the CDR3 is TGCGCCAGCAGCCAAATCCCAGGGGGGCCATATCACATTCAGTACTTC.